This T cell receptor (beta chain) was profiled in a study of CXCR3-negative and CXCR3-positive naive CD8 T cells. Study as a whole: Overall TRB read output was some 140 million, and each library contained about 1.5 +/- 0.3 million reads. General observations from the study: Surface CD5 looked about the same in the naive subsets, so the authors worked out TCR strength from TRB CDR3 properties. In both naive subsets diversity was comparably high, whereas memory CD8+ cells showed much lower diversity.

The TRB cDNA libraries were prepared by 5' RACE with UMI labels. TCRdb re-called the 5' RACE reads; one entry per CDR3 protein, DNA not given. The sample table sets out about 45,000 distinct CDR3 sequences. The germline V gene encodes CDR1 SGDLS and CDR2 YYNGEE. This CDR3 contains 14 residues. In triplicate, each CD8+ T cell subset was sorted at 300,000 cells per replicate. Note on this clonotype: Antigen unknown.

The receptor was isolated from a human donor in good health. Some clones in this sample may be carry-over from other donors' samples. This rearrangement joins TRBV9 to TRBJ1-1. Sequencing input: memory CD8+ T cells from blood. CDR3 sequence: CASSVEDSGTEAFF.